This T cell receptor beta chain was profiled in a study of B cell selection in AIRE deficiency. The method was immunoSEQ multiplex PCR; TCRdb's version includes in-frame clones alone and lacks a portion of them. In the table there are 15,000 to 20,000 clones, about 92% of which are singletons. Germline V gene lookup returns CDR1 SGHAT and CDR2 FQNNGV. V lost 1 base and J lost 12; bases outside the gene matches: 8. The CDR3 covers 15 residues. Regulatory T cells were sorted as CD4+CD25hiCD127low/negative. The specimen was CD4+CD25+ Tregs sorted from PBMCs. V gene TRBV11-2 combines with J gene TRBJ1-6; TRBD1 aligns across 8 bases. This TCR came from a human donor in good health. The CDR3 loop is CASSLVGGQGRPLHF. CDR3 nucleotide sequence: TGTGCCAGCAGCTTAGTAGGAGGACAGGGTCGACCCCTCCACTTT.